One sample yielded the 26 T cell receptor beta chains listed below, sequenced in a study of T cell responses to AZD1222 COVID-19 vaccine. Profiled with immunoSEQ multiplex PCR; TCRdb holds only in-frame clones, not every one. Of some 92,000 clones listed, roughly nine tenths are singletons. This specimen consisted of peripheral blood, obtained on day 0 of AZD1222 vaccination. These receptors were obtained from an adult in good health.

V is TRBV3-1 (or the pseudogene TRBV3-2) and J is TRBJ1-1; weak D call: TRBD1 (5 bases). Germline V lookup: CDR1 LGHDT, CDR2 YNNKEL (reference sequence). V was clipped by 6 bases and J by 11 bases, with 19 bases between them. The CDR3 has 13 amino acids. In DNA form, the CDR3 reads TGTGCCAGCAGGGCGGGAGGGGTTGGAGGGGCTTTCTTT. Amino acid sequence: CASRAGGVGGAFF.

The rearrangement links TRBV3-1 (or the pseudogene TRBV3-2) to TRBJ2-5; D may be TRBD2 (6 bases). CDR1 and CDR2 from the germline V gene are LGHDT and YNNKEL (reference sequence). Trimming removed 7 bases at V and 1 base at J, with 16 bases between. CDR3 length: 15 residues. The CDR3, as DNA: TGTGCCAGCACCCTTACGGGGGTGCTCCAAGAGACCCAGTACTTC. Its protein product is CASTLTGVLQETQYF.

The chain couples TRBV18 to TRBJ1-1, with D uncertain. CDR1 is KGHSH and CDR2 is LQKENI in the germline V gene. This CDR3 is 17 amino acids long. Trimming took 1 base from V and 4 from J, leaving 19 bases between them. For the CDR3, the DNA is TGTGCCAGCTCACCACTTTTATCGTTCAGATCGGGCACTGAAGCTTTCTTT. Its translation is CASSPLLSFRSGTEAFF.

V is TRBV7-2 and J is TRBJ1-5; D is unresolved. The V end lost 3 bases, the J end lost 4 bases, and 13 bases lay between the germline ends. Germline V gene data show CDR1 as SGHTA and CDR2 as FQGNSA. The CDR3 runs 15 residues. CDR3 in DNA: TGTGCCAGCAGCTTCTCTATCGCGCAGAATCAGCCCCAGCATTTT. It specifies CASSFSIAQNQPQHF.

This chain links TRBV19 with TRBJ1-6; D may be TRBD1 (5 bases). This CDR3 is 15 amino acids long. CDR1 and CDR2 from the germline V gene are LNHDA and SQIVND (reference sequence). V gave up 11 bases and J gave up 9 bases, with 23 bases separating them. Here the CDR3 reads CAAQPGGYLASPLHF. The CDR3 coding sequence is TGTGCCGCACAGCCGGGGGGGTACTTGGCTTCACCCCTCCACTTT.

This clone is a singleton in its sample. The chain carries TRBV7-8 and TRBJ2-1, with D tentatively TRBD1 or TRBD2 (7 bases each). The CDR3 sequence is 15 residues long. Per germline, CDR1 SGHVS and CDR2 FQNEAQ. Trimming stripped 5 bases from V and 2 bases from J, with 13 bases between. CDR3 nucleotide sequence: TGTGCCAGCAGCCCTCAGGGGGGGGCCTACAATGAGCAGTTCTTC. Its translation is CASSPQGGAYNEQFF.

V is TRBV28 and J is TRBJ1-1, with no clear D. This CDR3 is built from 13 residues. Germline loops: CDR1 MDHEN, CDR2 SYDVKM. V shed 5 bases and J shed 1 base, with 8 bases lying between them. The CDR3 loop reads CASSRRRNTEAFF. CDR3 bases: TGTGCCAGCAGTCGTAGGAGGAACACTGAAGCTTTCTTT.

The rearrangement uses TRBV28 and TRBJ1-1, with D possibly matching TRBD1 (5 bases). The V end lost 5 bases, the J end lost 7 bases, and 11 bases lay between the germline ends. Germline-derived CDR1 and CDR2 are MDHEN and SYDVKM. The CDR3 has 12 amino acids. The CDR3 loop reads CASSRVGGEAFF. In DNA form, the CDR3 reads TGTGCCAGCAGTCGAGTGGGGGGTGAAGCTTTCTTT.

This chain connects TRBV7-9 to TRBJ1-1, with D unclear. Germline-derived CDR1 and CDR2 are SEHNR and FQNEAQ (reference sequence). The CDR3 extends over 15 amino acids. The V and J ends lost 5 bases and 4 bases respectively, with 17 bases between them. The CDR3 coding sequence is TGTGCCAGCAGCCGCAGCTTACGAGGAGGCACTGAAGCTTTCTTT. Amino acid sequence: CASSRSLRGGTEAFF.

The chain joins TRBV19 to TRBJ2-5, with 7 bases matching TRBD1. This CDR3 has 12 amino acids. CDR1 is LNHDA and CDR2 is SQIVND in the germline V gene (reference sequence). The V gene end was trimmed by 5 bases and the J gene end by 4 bases; junction bases not matched to a gene: 1. The CDR3 protein is CASSHRGETQYF. The CDR3, as DNA: TGTGCCAGTAGTCACAGGGGAGAGACCCAGTACTTC.

The genes are TRBV5-8 and TRBJ2-7; maybe TRBD2 (5 bases). The V end was cut by 4 bases, the J end by 6 bases, with 17 bases between. Germline loops: CDR1 SGHTS, CDR2 YDEGEE. The CDR3 runs 14 residues. The CDR3 nucleotides read TGTGCCAGCAGCCCAAGCCGGGGTTTCGGCGAGCAGTACTTC. Its protein product is CASSPSRGFGEQYF. Filled out from reference TRBV5-8 and TRBJ2-7, the complete variable domain reads EAGVTQSPTHLIKTRGQQATLRCSPISGHTSVYWYQQALGLGLQFLLWYDEGEERNRGNFPPRFSGRQFPNYSSELNVNALELEDSALYLCASSPSRGFGEQYFGPGTRLTVT.

This clone has only one observation. The chain couples TRBV5-1 to TRBJ2-5; 7 positions match TRBD2. CDR1 and CDR2 from the germline V gene are SGHRS and YFSETQ. The CDR3 spans 15 residues. J gave up 2 bases and V 2 bases, and 6 bases lay outside the gene matches. The CDR3 region has the DNA TGCGCCAGCAGCTTCAGCCCAGCGGGGCAAGAGACCCAGTACTTC. Protein: CASSFSPAGQETQYF.

J is TRBJ2-1 and V is TRBV14; no firm D call. Trimming took 1 base from V and 4 from J, leaving 8 bases between them. The CDR3 loop spans 14 amino acids. CDR1 and CDR2 (germline): SGHDN, FVKESK. The DNA of the CDR3 is TGTGCCAGCAGCCAAGCCTCCGGGTACAATGAGCAGTTCTTC. Its protein product is CASSQASGYNEQFF. The full variable domain, in which reference TRBV14 and TRBJ2-1 provide the parts outside the CDR3, is EAGVTQFPSHSVIEKGQTVTLRCDPISGHDNLYWYRRVMGKEIKFLLHFVKESKQDESGMPNNRFLAERTGGTYSTLKVQPAELEDSGVYFCASSQASGYNEQFFGPGTRLTVL.

The chain employs TRBV14 and TRBJ1-4; D is undetermined. V shed 4 bases and J shed 6 bases, with 12 bases lying between them. There are 14 residues in the CDR3. CDR1 SGHDN and CDR2 FVKESK come from the germline V gene. CDR3 amino acids: CASSRFLAHEKLFF. CDR3 coding DNA: TGTGCCAGCAGCCGATTTCTGGCTCATGAAAAACTGTTTTTT.

The chain combines TRBV18 with TRBJ1-1; D not resolved. The CDR3 totals 12 residues. Germline V lookup: CDR1 KGHSH, CDR2 LQKENI. The germline V and J ends were trimmed by 7 bases and 6 bases, with 12 bases remaining between them. The DNA of the CDR3 is TGTGCCAGCTGTACAAGCCCCCCTGAAGCTTTCTTT. Protein sequence: CASCTSPPEAFF. Complete variable domain (other parts from reference TRBV18 and TRBJ1-1): NAGVMQNPRHLVRRRGQEARLRCSPMKGHSHVYWYRQLPEEGLKFMVYLQKENIIDESGMPKERFSAEFPKEGPSILRIQQVVRGDSAAYFCASCTSPPEAFFGQGTRLTVV.

The chain has TRBV7-3 and TRBJ2-1; 8 nucleotides align to TRBD2. The V segment lost 5 bases and the J segment 3 bases; nucleotides outside the gene matches: 6. The CDR3 has 15 residues. CDR1 is SGHTA and CDR2 is FQGTGA in the germline V gene. CDR3 in amino acids: CASSPAGGLYNEQFF. CDR3 nucleotides: TGTGCCAGCAGCCCCGCGGGGGGCCTCTACAATGAGCAGTTCTTC. Filled out from reference TRBV7-3 and TRBJ2-1, the complete variable domain reads GAGVSQTPSNKVTEKGKYVELRCDPISGHTALYWYRQSLGQGPEFLIYFQGTGAADDSGLPNDRFFAVRPEGSVSTLKIQRTERGDSAVYLCASSPAGGLYNEQFFGPGTRLTVL.

The CDR3 reads CASSTRQGPTGELFF. CDR3 coding DNA: TGTGCCAGCAGCACCAGACAGGGGCCCACCGGGGAGCTGTTTTTT. The genes are TRBV7-9 and TRBJ2-2, with TRBD1 matching over 8 bases. The CDR3 totals 15 residues. Trimming took 5 bases from V and 4 from J; bases not matched to a gene: 6. Germline loops: CDR1 SEHNR, CDR2 FQNEAQ (reference sequence).

The genes are TRBV10-1 and TRBJ2-5; TRBD2 matches at 7 bases. Germline V CDR1 and CDR2: WNHNN, SYGVQD (reference sequence). The CDR3 extends over 14 amino acids. Unmatched junction bases numbered 6, after V lost 5 bases and J lost 3 bases. The CDR3 region has the DNA TGCGCCAGCAGTCCACTAGCGCAAGAAGAGACCCAGTACTTC. Residues: CASSPLAQEETQYF.

The chain recombines TRBV6-5 with TRBJ2-1; 8 positions agree with TRBD2. The CDR3 runs 16 residues. Germline V gives CDR1 MNHEY, CDR2 SVGAGI. V lost 4 bases and J lost 5; bases outside the gene matches: 10. The CDR3 coding sequence is TGTGCCAGCAGTTTAACTCTCGCGGGAGGCCACAATGAGCAGTTCTTC. Residues: CASSLTLAGGHNEQFF.

This rearrangement joins TRBV5-6 to TRBJ2-3; no firm D call. The V end lost 1 base, the J end lost 0 bases, and 12 bases lay between the germline ends. The CDR3 totals 16 residues. Germline CDR1 SGHDT, CDR2 YYEEEE. CDR3 sequence: CASSLTRGSSTDTQYF. The DNA of the CDR3 is TGTGCCAGCAGCTTGACACGAGGATCTAGCACAGATACGCAGTATTTT.

Remarks on this clone: The junction shows a germline mismatch at one end, possibly a read error. V usage is TRBV7-7 and J usage is TRBJ2-7; 12 nucleotides align to TRBD1. Per the germline V gene, CDR1 is SSHAT and CDR2 is FNYEAQ (reference sequence). The CDR3 is 15 amino acids. The CDR3 DNA follows: TGTGCTAGCAGCCCGGGGACAGGGGGCCTGGGGGAGCAGTACTTC. Its translation: CASSPGTGGLGEQYF.

The genes are TRBV29-1 and TRBJ2-5; the match to TRBD2 covers 13 bases. CDR3 length: 15 amino acids. Germline V gives CDR1 SQVTM, CDR2 ANQGSEA. V dropped 1 base and J dropped 4; count of bases not matched to a gene: 3. CDR3 amino acids: CSVEGGLAGIETQYF. CDR3 DNA: TGCAGCGTTGAAGGGGGACTAGCGGGGATAGAGACCCAGTACTTC.

V gene TRBV27 combines with J gene TRBJ1-6, with 11 bases matching TRBD1. J was trimmed by 7 bases and V by 3 bases; bases with no gene match: 20. Looked up from germline, CDR1 is MNHEY and CDR2 is SMNVEV (reference sequence). This CDR3 spans 21 amino acids. This CDR3 is CASSFKIALGIGQGANSPLHF. The CDR3 nucleotides are TGTGCCAGCAGTTTTAAAATCGCACTAGGAATAGGACAGGGGGCGAATTCACCCCTCCACTTT.

The chain employs TRBV27 and TRBJ1-2, with D possibly being TRBD1 (5 bases). CDR3 length equals 15 residues. The germline V gene has CDR1 MNHEY and CDR2 SMNVEV (reference sequence). The V end was cut by 7 bases, the J end by 3 bases, with 18 bases between. This CDR3 is CASTPMAGGHYGYTF. Here the CDR3 DNA reads TGTGCCAGCACTCCTATGGCGGGGGGTCACTATGGCTACACCTTC.

The chain links TRBV5-1 to TRBJ1-2, with D unclear. This CDR3 has 13 residues. The V and J ends lost 4 bases and 4 bases respectively, with 11 bases between them. Germline values: CDR1 SGHRS, CDR2 YFSETQ. The CDR3 is CASSGQTAYGYTF. The CDR3 nucleotides read TGCGCCAGCAGCGGGCAGACTGCCTATGGCTACACCTTC.

V is TRBV7-9 and J is TRBJ2-1; the D gene is possibly TRBD2 (5 bases). The CDR3 runs 13 residues. Trimming left V 8 bases short and J 9 bases short, with 17 bases between. Germline CDR1 SEHNR, CDR2 FQNEAQ (reference sequence). CDR3 in DNA: TGTGCCAGCGGGCCCACCGGACGGGGTGAGCAGTTCTTC. Its translation is CASGPTGRGEQFF.